The sequence of this T cell receptor beta chain was determined in a study of coeliac disease. Per germline, CDR1 GTSNPN and CDR2 SVGIG (reference sequence). The CDR3 is 14 residues long. V trimming: 7 bases; J trimming: 5 bases; junction bases outside the gene matches: 12. Only in-frame clones appear in the TCRdb table, and some are missing; sequencing was by immunoSEQ multiplex PCR. Of under 10,000 clones listed, 57% are singletons. Material: intraepithelial lymphocytes from the gut. V gene TRBV30 combines with J gene TRBJ2-3, with TRBD1 matching over 7 bases. The sequence was obtained from a woman aged 60 to 75 with celiac disease. CDR3 coding DNA: TGTGCCTCCGGACAGGACGCCGGTGGAGATACGCAGTATTTT. Its protein is CASGQDAGGDTQYF.